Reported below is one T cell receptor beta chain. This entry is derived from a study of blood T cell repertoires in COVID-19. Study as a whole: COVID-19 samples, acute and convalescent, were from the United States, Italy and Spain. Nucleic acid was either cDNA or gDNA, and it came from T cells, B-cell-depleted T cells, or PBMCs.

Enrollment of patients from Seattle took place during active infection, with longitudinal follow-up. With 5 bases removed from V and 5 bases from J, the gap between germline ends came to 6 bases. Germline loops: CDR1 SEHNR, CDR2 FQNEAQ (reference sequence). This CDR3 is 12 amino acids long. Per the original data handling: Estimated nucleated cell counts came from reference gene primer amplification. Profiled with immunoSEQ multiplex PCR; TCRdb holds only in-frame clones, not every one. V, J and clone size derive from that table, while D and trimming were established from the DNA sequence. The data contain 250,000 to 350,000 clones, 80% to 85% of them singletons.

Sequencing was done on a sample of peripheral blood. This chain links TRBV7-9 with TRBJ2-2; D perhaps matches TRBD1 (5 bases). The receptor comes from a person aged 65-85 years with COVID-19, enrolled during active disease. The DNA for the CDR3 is TGTGCCAGCAGCCAGGGTACCGGGGAGCTGTTTTTT. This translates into CASSQGTGELFF.